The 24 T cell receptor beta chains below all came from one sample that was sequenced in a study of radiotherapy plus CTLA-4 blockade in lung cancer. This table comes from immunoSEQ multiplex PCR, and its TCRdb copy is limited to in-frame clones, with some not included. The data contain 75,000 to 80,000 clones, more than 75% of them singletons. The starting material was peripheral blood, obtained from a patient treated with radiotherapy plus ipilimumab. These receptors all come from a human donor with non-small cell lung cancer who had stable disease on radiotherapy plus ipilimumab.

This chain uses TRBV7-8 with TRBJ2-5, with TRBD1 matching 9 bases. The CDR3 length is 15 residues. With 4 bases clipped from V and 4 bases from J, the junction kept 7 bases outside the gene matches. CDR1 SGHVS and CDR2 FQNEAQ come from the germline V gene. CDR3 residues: CASSSRTGAGETQYF. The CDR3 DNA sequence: TGTGCCAGCAGCTCACGGACAGGGGCAGGAGAGACCCAGTACTTC.

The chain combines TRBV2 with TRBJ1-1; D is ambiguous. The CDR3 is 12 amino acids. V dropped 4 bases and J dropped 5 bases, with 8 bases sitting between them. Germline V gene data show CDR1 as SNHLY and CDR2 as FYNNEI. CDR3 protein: CASSGHRTEAFF. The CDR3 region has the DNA TGTGCCAGCAGTGGACACCGTACTGAAGCTTTCTTT.

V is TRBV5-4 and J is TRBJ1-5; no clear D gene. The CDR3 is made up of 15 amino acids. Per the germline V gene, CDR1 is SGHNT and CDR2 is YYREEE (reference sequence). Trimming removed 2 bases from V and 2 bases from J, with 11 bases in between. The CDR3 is CASSFEAGRNQPQHF. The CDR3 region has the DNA TGTGCCAGCAGCTTTGAGGCAGGACGCAATCAGCCCCAGCATTTT.

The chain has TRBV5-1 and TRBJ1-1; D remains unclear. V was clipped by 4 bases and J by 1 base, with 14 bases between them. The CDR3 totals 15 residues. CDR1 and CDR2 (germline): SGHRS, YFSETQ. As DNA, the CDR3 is TGCGCCAGCAGCCGCTTGCCGGAGGGGAACACTGAAGCTTTCTTT. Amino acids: CASSRLPEGNTEAFF.

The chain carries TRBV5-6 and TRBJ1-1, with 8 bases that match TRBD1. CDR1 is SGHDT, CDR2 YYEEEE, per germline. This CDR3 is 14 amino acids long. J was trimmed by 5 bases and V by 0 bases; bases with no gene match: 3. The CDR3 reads CASSLGQGLTEAFF. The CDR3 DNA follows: TGTGCCAGCAGCTTGGGACAGGGGTTGACTGAAGCTTTCTTT.

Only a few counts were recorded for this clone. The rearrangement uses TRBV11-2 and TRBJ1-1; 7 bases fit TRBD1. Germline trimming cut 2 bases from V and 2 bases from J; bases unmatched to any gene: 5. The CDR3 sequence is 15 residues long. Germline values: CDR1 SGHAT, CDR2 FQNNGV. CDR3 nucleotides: TGTGCCAGCAGCTTATTGGCAGGGGGAAACACTGAAGCTTTCTTT. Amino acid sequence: CASSLLAGGNTEAFF.

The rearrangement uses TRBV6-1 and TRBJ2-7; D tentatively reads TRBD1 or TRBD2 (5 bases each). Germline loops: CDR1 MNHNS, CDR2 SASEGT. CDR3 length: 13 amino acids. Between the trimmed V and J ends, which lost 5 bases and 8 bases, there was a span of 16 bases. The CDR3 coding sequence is TGTGCCAGCAGTCCGACGGGGCAGGGCAAGCAGTACTTC. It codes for CASSPTGQGKQYF.

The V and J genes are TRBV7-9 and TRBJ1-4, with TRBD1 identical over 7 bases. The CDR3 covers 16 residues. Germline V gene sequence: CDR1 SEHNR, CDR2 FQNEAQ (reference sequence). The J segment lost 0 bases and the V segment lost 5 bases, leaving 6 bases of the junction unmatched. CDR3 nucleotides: TGTGCCAGCAGCCCTGGGACAGCTGCAACTAATGAAAAACTGTTTTTT. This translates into CASSPGTAATNEKLFF.

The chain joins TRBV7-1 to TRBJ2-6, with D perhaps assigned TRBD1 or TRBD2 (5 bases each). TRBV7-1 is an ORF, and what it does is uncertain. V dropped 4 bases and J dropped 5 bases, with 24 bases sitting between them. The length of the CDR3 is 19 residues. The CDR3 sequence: CASSFLAHGGQSRANVLTF. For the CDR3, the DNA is TGTGCCAGCAGCTTTCTGGCTCACGGAGGACAAAGTCGGGCCAACGTCCTGACTTTC.

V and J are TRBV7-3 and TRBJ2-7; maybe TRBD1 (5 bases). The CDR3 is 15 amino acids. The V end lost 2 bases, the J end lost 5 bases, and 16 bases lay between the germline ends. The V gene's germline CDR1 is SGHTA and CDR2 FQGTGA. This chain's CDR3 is CASSLGGGAPNEQYF. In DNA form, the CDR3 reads TGTGCCAGCAGCTTAGGCGGTGGGGCCCCGAACGAGCAGTACTTC.

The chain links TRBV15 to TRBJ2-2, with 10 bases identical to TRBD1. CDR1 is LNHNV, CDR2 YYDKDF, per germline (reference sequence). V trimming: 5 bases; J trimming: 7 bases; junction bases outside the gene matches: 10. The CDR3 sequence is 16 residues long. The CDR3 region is CATSARQGARIGELFF. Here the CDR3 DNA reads TGTGCCACCAGCGCCCGACAGGGGGCGAGGATCGGGGAGCTGTTTTTT.

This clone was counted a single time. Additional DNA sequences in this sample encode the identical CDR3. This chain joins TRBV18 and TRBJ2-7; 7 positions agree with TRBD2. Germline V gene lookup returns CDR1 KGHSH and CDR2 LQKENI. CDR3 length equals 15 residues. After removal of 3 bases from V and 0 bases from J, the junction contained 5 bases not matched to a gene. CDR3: CASSPGGVVSYEQYF. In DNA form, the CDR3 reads TGTGCCAGCTCACCTGGGGGGGTTGTCTCCTACGAGCAGTACTTC.

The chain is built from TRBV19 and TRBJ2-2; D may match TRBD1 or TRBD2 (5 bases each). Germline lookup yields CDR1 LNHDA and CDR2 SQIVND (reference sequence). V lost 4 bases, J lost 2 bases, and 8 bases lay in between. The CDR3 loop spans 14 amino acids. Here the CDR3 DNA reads TGTGCCAGTAGTAGAGGGGTCAACACCGGGGAGCTGTTTTTT. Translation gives CASSRGVNTGELFF.

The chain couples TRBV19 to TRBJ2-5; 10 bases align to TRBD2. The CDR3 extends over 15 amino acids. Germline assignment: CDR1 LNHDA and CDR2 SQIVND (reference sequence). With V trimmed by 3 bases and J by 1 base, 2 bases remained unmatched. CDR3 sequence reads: CASSIPSGGQETQYF. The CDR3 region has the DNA TGTGCCAGTAGTATCCCTAGCGGGGGCCAAGAGACCCAGTACTTC.

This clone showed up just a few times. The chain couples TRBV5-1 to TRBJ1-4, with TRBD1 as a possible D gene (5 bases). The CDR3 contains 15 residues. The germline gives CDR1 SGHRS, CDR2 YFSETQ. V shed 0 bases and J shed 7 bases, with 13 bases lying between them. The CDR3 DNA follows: TGCGCCAGCAGCTTGGCCGGGGCATGGATTGAAAAACTGTTTTTT. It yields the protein CASSLAGAWIEKLFF.

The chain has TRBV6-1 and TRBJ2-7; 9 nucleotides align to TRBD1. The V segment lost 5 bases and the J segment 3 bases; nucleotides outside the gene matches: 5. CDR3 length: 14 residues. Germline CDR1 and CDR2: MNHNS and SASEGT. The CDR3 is CASSFRTGVYEQYF. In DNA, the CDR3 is TGTGCCAGCAGTTTTAGGACAGGGGTCTACGAGCAGTACTTC.

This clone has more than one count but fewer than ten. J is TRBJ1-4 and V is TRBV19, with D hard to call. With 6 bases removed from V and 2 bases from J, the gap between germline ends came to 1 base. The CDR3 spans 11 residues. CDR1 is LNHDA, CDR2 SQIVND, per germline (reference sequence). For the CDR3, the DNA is TGTGCCAGTAGGACTAATGAAAAACTGTTTTTT. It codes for CASRTNEKLFF.

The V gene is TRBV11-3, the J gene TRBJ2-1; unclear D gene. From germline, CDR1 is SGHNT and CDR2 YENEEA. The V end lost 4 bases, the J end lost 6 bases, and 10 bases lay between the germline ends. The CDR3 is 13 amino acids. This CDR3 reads CASSSTPSNEQFF. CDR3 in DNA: TGTGCCAGCAGCTCCACCCCGAGCAATGAGCAGTTCTTC.

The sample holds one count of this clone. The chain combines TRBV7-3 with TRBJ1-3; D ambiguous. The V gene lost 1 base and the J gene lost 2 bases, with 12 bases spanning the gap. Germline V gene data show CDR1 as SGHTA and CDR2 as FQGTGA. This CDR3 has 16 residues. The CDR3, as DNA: TGTGCCAGCAGCTTAAGACCGGCACAGACTGGAAACACCATATATTTT. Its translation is CASSLRPAQTGNTIYF. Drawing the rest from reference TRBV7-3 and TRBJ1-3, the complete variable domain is GAGVSQTPSNKVTEKGKYVELRCDPISGHTALYWYRQSLGQGPEFLIYFQGTGAADDSGLPNDRFFAVRPEGSVSTLKIQRTERGDSAVYLCASSLRPAQTGNTIYFGEGSWLTVV.

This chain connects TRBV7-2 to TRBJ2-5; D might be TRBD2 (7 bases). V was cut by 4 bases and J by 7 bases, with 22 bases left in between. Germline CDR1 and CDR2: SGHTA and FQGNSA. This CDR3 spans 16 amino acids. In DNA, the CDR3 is TGTGCCAGCAGCTCAGTCGCTAGCGGAGGGGGGCGGACCCAGTACTTC. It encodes CASSSVASGGGRTQYF.

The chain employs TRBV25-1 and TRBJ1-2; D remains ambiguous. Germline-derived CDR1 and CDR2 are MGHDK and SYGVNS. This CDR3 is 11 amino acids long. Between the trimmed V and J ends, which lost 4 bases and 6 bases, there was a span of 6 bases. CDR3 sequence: CASSGGHGYTF. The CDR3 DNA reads TGTGCCAGCAGTGGAGGTCATGGCTACACCTTC.

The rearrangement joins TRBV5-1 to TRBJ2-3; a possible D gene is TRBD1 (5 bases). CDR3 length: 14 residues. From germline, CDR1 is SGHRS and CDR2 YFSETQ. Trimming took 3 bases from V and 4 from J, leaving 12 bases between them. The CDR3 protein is CASSSVQGSDTQYF. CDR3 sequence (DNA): TGCGCCAGCAGCTCCGTCCAGGGTTCAGATACGCAGTATTTT.

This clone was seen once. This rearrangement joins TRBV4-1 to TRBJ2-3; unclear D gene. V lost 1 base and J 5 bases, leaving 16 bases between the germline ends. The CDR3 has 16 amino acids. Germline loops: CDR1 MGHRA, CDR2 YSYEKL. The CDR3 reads CASSQGSGLGIDTQYF. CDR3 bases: TGCGCCAGCAGCCAAGGGTCAGGATTAGGAATAGATACGCAGTATTTT.

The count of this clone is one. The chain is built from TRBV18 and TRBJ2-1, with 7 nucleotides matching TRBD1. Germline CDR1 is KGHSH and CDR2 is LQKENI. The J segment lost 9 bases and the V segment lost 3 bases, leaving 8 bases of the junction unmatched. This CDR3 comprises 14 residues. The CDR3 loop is CASSPDDRAGEQFF. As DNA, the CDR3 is TGTGCCAGCTCACCCGACGACAGGGCTGGTGAGCAGTTCTTC.